These 32 T cell receptor beta chains share one sample of origin, sequenced in a study of blood T cell repertoires in COVID-19. The table came from immunoSEQ multiplex PCR; TCRdb's copy has only in-frame clones and leaves some out. The data contain about 190,000 clones, about 90% of them singletons. The sequencing input was peripheral blood. These TCRs come from a man aged 45-60 years with acute or convalescent COVID-19.

The rearrangement joins TRBV7-2 to TRBJ1-1, with D possibly TRBD1 on 5 matching bases. The CDR3 runs to 15 residues. The V gene lost 3 bases and the J gene lost 5 bases, with 16 bases spanning the gap. The germline CDR1 and CDR2 sequences are SGHTA and FQGNSA. CDR3 bases: TGTGCCAGCAGCTTTAGACCCGGGGCGGGGACTGAAGCTTTCTTT. Protein: CASSFRPGAGTEAFF.

The V call is TRBV3-1 (or the pseudogene TRBV3-2), the J call TRBJ2-2; TRBD1 agrees at 7 bases. Germline trimming cut 4 bases from V and 6 bases from J; bases unmatched to any gene: 8. Germline loops: CDR1 LGHDT, CDR2 YNNKEL (reference sequence). The CDR3 is 15 amino acids. The CDR3 DNA sequence: TGTGCCAGCAGCCCGAAGGGACAGACCCCCGGGGAGCTGTTTTTT. As protein: CASSPKGQTPGELFF.

The chain employs TRBV7-8 and TRBJ2-1, with D maybe TRBD1 (6 bases). Germline V lookup: CDR1 SGHVS, CDR2 FQNEAQ. This CDR3 has 14 amino acids. The ends were cut back, 5 bases at V and 12 bases at J, with 20 bases in the middle. The CDR3 nucleotides are TGTGCCAGCAGCCCACCCGGGACATTATGGGTGCAGTTCTTC. This gives the protein CASSPPGTLWVQFF.

The genes are TRBV27 and TRBJ2-3, with D perhaps TRBD2 (5 bases). The germline CDR1 and CDR2 sequences are MNHEY and SMNVEV (reference sequence). Trimming removed 5 bases from V and 1 base from J, with 16 bases in between. The CDR3 loop spans 16 amino acids. This CDR3 reads CASSPAAFGGTDTQYF. The CDR3 DNA sequence: TGTGCCAGCAGTCCTGCGGCCTTCGGGGGCACAGATACGCAGTATTTT.

The CDR3 DNA reads as TGCAGCGTTGAGACAGGGGAGCTGTTTTTT. This codes for CSVETGELFF. The V gene is TRBV29-1, the J gene TRBJ2-2; D is uncertain. The germline CDR1 and CDR2 sequences are SQVTM and ANQGSEA. Deletions cut 3 bases from V and 8 bases from J, with 4 bases between. The CDR3 extends over 10 amino acids.

The gene calls are TRBV18 and TRBJ1-6; D is undetermined. The CDR3 is 13 residues long. From germline, CDR1 is KGHSH and CDR2 LQKENI. Deletions cut 2 bases from V and 11 bases from J, with 10 bases between. CDR3 bases: TGTGCCAGCTCACCAGACATGGAACCACCCCTCCACTTT. It specifies CASSPDMEPPLHF.

This sequence joins TRBV28 and TRBJ1-4; perhaps TRBD1 as D (5 bases). Germline assignment: CDR1 MDHEN and CDR2 SYDVKM. The CDR3 has 14 amino acids. V lost 6 bases and J lost 8, with 16 bases in between. The CDR3 DNA is TGTGCCAGCAGAAAGGGGCCGGTCGAGGAAAAACTGTTTTTT. Translated, it gives CASRKGPVEEKLFF.

The V and J genes are TRBV4-2 and TRBJ1-2, with 12 positions matching TRBD1. This CDR3 is built from 16 residues. The V segment lost 0 bases and the J segment 8 bases; nucleotides outside the gene matches: 7. Germline assignment: CDR1 LGHNA and CDR2 YNFKEQ. The CDR3 DNA sequence: TGTGCCAGCAGCCAAGAGGGGGGACAGGGGGCGCGAGGCTACACCTTC. Protein sequence: CASSQEGGQGARGYTF.

The chain recombines TRBV11-2 with TRBJ2-1; unclear D gene. The CDR3 extends over 13 amino acids. V lost 3 bases to trimming and J lost 3 bases, with 6 bases between them. Germline V CDR1 and CDR2: SGHAT, FQNNGV. In DNA form, the CDR3 reads TGTGCCAGCAGCTTTCAGGTCTACAATGAGCAGTTCTTC. It codes for CASSFQVYNEQFF.

The chain carries TRBV19 and TRBJ1-3; D is unresolved. From germline, CDR1 is LNHDA and CDR2 SQIVND (reference sequence). The CDR3 length is 15 residues. V lost 3 bases and J 0 bases, leaving 9 bases between the germline ends. Written as DNA, the CDR3 is TGTGCCAGTAGTATTGCAGGTATCTCTGGAAACACCATATATTTT. It encodes CASSIAGISGNTIYF.

The chain recombines TRBV28 with TRBJ1-5; no clear D gene. This CDR3 is built from 12 residues. V was trimmed by 3 bases and J by 9 bases, leaving 9 bases between them. In germline, CDR1 is MDHEN, CDR2 SYDVKM. This CDR3 reads CASSFSRRPQHF. CDR3 bases: TGTGCCAGCAGTTTCTCGCGTAGGCCCCAGCATTTT.

The rearrangement uses TRBV4-3 and TRBJ1-4, with D possibly matching TRBD1 (5 bases). V lost 0 bases to trimming and J lost 10 bases, with 24 bases between them. Germline CDR1 and CDR2: LGHNA and YSLEER. The CDR3 sequence is 18 residues long. Written as DNA, the CDR3 is TGCGCCAGCAGCCAAGAATCAGGGCAGGGAGGTAACCGAGGAAAACTGTTTTTT. Encoded protein: CASSQESGQGGNRGKLFF.

The CDR3 DNA follows: TGTGCCAGCAGTCTGTCCCCGGAGTTCGACAATGAGCAGTTCTTC. Encoded protein: CASSLSPEFDNEQFF. The V call is TRBV27, the J call TRBJ2-1; D is ambiguous. CDR1 is MNHEY and CDR2 is SMNVEV in the germline V gene (reference sequence). V was trimmed by 5 bases and J by 5 bases, leaving 16 bases between them. There are 15 residues in the CDR3.

The chain has TRBV19 and TRBJ2-7, with a possible D match to TRBD2 (5 bases). The CDR3 extends over 15 amino acids. Trimming pared 4 bases from V and 3 bases from J, leaving 16 bases between. Germline V gives CDR1 LNHDA, CDR2 SQIVND (reference sequence). CDR3 DNA sequence: TGTGCCAGTAGTAATTTGAGGGCGCCGCACTACGAGCAGTACTTC. This translates into CASSNLRAPHYEQYF.

The rearrangement joins TRBV18 to TRBJ1-2, with unresolved D. This CDR3 is 15 amino acids long. Trimming shortened V by 6 bases and J by 6 bases, and 20 bases separated the two germline ends. Germline lookup yields CDR1 KGHSH and CDR2 LQKENI. This CDR3 is CASSPTNFLDHGYTF. CDR3 bases: TGTGCCAGCTCGCCTACTAACTTTCTTGACCATGGCTACACCTTC.

The chain recombines TRBV7-9 with TRBJ1-5; unclear D gene. The V end lost 4 bases, the J end lost 6 bases, and 13 bases lay between the germline ends. Germline values: CDR1 SEHNR, CDR2 FQNEAQ (reference sequence). This CDR3 spans 14 amino acids. The CDR3 bases are TGTGCCAGCAGCTCGTGGCCCTTCATTCAGCCCCAGCATTTT. As protein: CASSSWPFIQPQHF.

This clone was counted a single time. V gene TRBV28 combines with J gene TRBJ1-4, with unresolved D. Trimming pared 5 bases from V and 8 bases from J, leaving 12 bases between. The CDR3 runs 13 residues. Germline V gene data show CDR1 as MDHEN and CDR2 as SYDVKM. The CDR3 is CASSAGLAEKLFF. For the CDR3, the DNA is TGTGCCAGCAGTGCGGGCCTTGCCGAAAAACTGTTTTTT.

The CDR3 DNA reads as TGTGCCAGCAGAATTAAGACTCACTCCTACGAGCAGTACTTC. It translates to CASRIKTHSYEQYF. This chain connects TRBV13 to TRBJ2-7; D is ambiguous. The germline V and J ends were trimmed by 6 bases and 0 bases, with 12 bases remaining between them. The CDR3 loop spans 14 amino acids. Germline V gene data show CDR1 as PRHDT and CDR2 as FYEKMQ (reference sequence).

The chain carries TRBV4-1 and TRBJ1-1; D possibly corresponds to TRBD1 (5 bases). Germline assignment: CDR1 MGHRA and CDR2 YSYEKL. CDR3 length equals 15 residues. Between the trimmed V and J ends, which lost 1 base and 6 bases, there was a span of 15 bases. The CDR3 region has the DNA TGCGCCAGCAGCCAAGCCCCAGGGTTCTATCCTGAAGCTTTCTTT. Translated: CASSQAPGFYPEAFF.

V is TRBV23-1 and J is TRBJ1-1, with 7 positions matching TRBD1. TRBV23-1 is identified as an open reading frame with a role that is uncertain. The V segment lost 4 bases and the J segment 3 bases; nucleotides outside the gene matches: 8. This CDR3 comprises 15 residues. The CDR3 DNA reads TGCGCCAGCAGTCTGGGTCCTACAGGGGACACTGAAGCTTTCTTT. Translated, it gives CASSLGPTGDTEAFF.

The chain carries TRBV5-1 and TRBJ2-2; 10 bases fit TRBD2. The V gene's germline CDR1 is SGHRS and CDR2 YFSETQ. The J segment lost 5 bases and the V segment lost 5 bases, leaving 0 bases of the junction unmatched. The CDR3 extends over 13 amino acids. As DNA, the CDR3 is TGCGCCAGCAGACTAGCGGGAACCGGGGAGCTGTTTTTT. Translating it yields CASRLAGTGELFF.

A few counts support this clone. The chain carries TRBV11-2 and TRBJ1-6; 9 positions match TRBD1. J gave up 7 bases and V 0 bases, and 1 base lay outside the gene matches. Germline values: CDR1 SGHAT, CDR2 FQNNGV. The CDR3 is 15 amino acids. CDR3 bases: TGTGCCAGCAGCTTAGAGACAGGGGGAAATTCACCCCTCCACTTT. It is translated as CASSLETGGNSPLHF.

This clone showed up just once. CDR3 bases: TGTGCCAGCAGCCGCTTACAGGGGATAATCAATGAGCAGTTCTTC. Its translation: CASSRLQGIINEQFF. The chain combines TRBV5-5 with TRBJ2-1; 7 nucleotides agree with TRBD1. The CDR3 is 15 amino acids. Germline CDR1 is SGHKS and CDR2 is YYEKEE (reference sequence). The V and J ends lost 4 bases and 6 bases, in that order; junction bases with no gene match: 10. Based on the CDR3 plus reference TRBV5-5 and TRBJ2-1, the full variable domain is DAGVTQSPTHLIKTRGQQVTLRCSPISGHKSVSWYQQVLGQGPQFIFQYYEKEERGRGNFPDRFSARQFPNYSSELNVNALLLGDSALYLCASSRLQGIINEQFFGPGTRLTVL.

The rearrangement joins TRBV19 to TRBJ2-5, with D maybe TRBD1 (6 bases). Germline V gene sequence: CDR1 LNHDA, CDR2 SQIVND (reference sequence). The length of the CDR3 is 13 residues. Between the trimmed V and J ends, which lost 7 bases and 0 bases, there was a span of 9 bases. CDR3 nucleotides: TGTGCCAGTACCTCAGGGGACCAAGAGACCCAGTACTTC. Translated: CASTSGDQETQYF.

The chain is built from TRBV13 and TRBJ2-3; D uncertain. This CDR3 comprises 13 residues. V was cut by 3 bases and J by 4 bases, with 8 bases left in between. Germline CDR1 PRHDT, CDR2 FYEKMQ (reference sequence). The CDR3 protein is CASSFNRPDTQYF. CDR3 coding DNA: TGTGCCAGCAGCTTTAACAGACCAGATACGCAGTATTTT.

The chain carries TRBV10-3 and TRBJ1-2; D is perhaps TRBD1 (6 bases). Germline CDR1 is ENHRY and CDR2 is SYGVKD. Trimming removed 2 bases at V and 0 bases at J, with 13 bases between. CDR3 length equals 16 residues. The CDR3 DNA is TGTGCCATCAGTGAGGACCGACAGGACACTAACTATGGCTACACCTTC. This sequence encodes CAISEDRQDTNYGYTF.

The chain carries TRBV28 and TRBJ2-2, with 8 bases identical to TRBD2. The J segment lost 3 bases and the V segment lost 10 bases, leaving 10 bases of the junction unmatched. The CDR3 length is 15 residues. Germline V gives CDR1 MDHEN, CDR2 SYDVKM. As DNA, the CDR3 is TGTGCCACCAAACCCGGGGGGGCTGACACCGGGGAGCTGTTTTTT. Protein: CATKPGGADTGELFF.

This clone appeared once. The chain has TRBV6-1 and TRBJ2-3, with a possible D match to TRBD2 (5 bases). In germline, CDR1 is MNHNS, CDR2 SASEGT. This CDR3 region has 17 residues. V gave up 3 bases and J gave up 3 bases, with 19 bases separating them. In DNA form, the CDR3 reads TGTGCCAGCAGTGAGGTGGGAGCCCCCCTGCGGACAGATACGCAGTATTTT. It specifies CASSEVGAPLRTDTQYF.

The chain combines TRBV28 with TRBJ1-2; 11 bases line up with TRBD1. V dropped 6 bases and J dropped 9; count of bases not matched to a gene: 9. This CDR3 is 14 amino acids long. The germline CDR1 and CDR2 sequences are MDHEN and SYDVKM. This CDR3 is CASRSGTGGMSYTF. The CDR3 DNA is TGTGCCAGCAGGTCCGGGACAGGGGGAATGAGCTACACCTTC.

The chain links TRBV12-3 or TRBV12-4 to TRBJ2-7; a possible D gene is TRBD2 (5 bases). V shed 3 bases and J shed 6 bases, with 12 bases lying between them. CDR3 length: 13 amino acids. The CDR3 nucleotides are TGTGCCAGCAGTTTGGAGGTCGGGTCCGAGCAGTACGTC. Encoded protein: CASSLEVGSEQYV.

The chain carries TRBV2 and TRBJ2-2, with 10 bases lining up with TRBD2. V shed 3 bases and J 0 bases; nucleotides not matched to a gene: 7. The CDR3 runs 18 residues. The germline V gene encodes CDR1 SNHLY and CDR2 FYNNEI. CDR3 nucleotide sequence: TGTGCCAGCAGTGATCGAGGACTAGCGGCCTCGAACACCGGGGAGCTGTTTTTT. Protein product: CASSDRGLAASNTGELFF.

The chain carries TRBV27 and TRBJ2-7, with 9 bases aligning to TRBD1. Germline V gives CDR1 MNHEY, CDR2 SMNVEV (reference sequence). The trim removed 5 bases at V and 2 bases at J, leaving 13 bases unmatched. The CDR3 sequence is 17 residues long. The CDR3 reads CASSPGTGRGMAYEQYV. The CDR3 region has the DNA TGTGCCAGCAGTCCTGGGACAGGGAGGGGGATGGCCTACGAGCAGTACGTC.